This record covers a single T cell receptor (beta chain). The data are from a study of blood T cell repertoires in COVID-19. Study information: The study drew acute and convalescent COVID-19 samples from the United States, Italy and Spain. Nucleic acid was either cDNA or gDNA, and it came from T cells, B-cell-depleted T cells, or PBMCs.

Using immunoSEQ multiplex PCR, the repertoire was profiled, and TCRdb retains in-frame clones only, with some absent. The sample includes some 260,000 clones, about 87% seen only once; the top ten take 6% to 6.5%. This sequence originates from a woman in her 30s with COVID-19, enrolled during active disease. Sequencing used peripheral blood.

Here the CDR3 reads CASSDPGNEQFF. The CDR3 DNA reads TGTGCCAGCAGTGATCCCGGGAATGAGCAGTTCTTC. This chain links TRBV6-1 with TRBJ2-1; D gene unclear. CDR1 is MNHNS, CDR2 SASEGT, per germline. V was trimmed by 3 bases and J by 7 bases, leaving 7 bases between them. The CDR3 runs 12 residues.